Below are 13 T cell receptor beta chains sequenced from a single sample in a study of T cell responses to AZD1222 COVID-19 vaccine (dated by TCRdb to the early 2020s). The library was prepared using the immunoSEQ multiplex PCR assay. TCRdb carries this immuneACCESS record with in-frame sequences only. Its versions omit some clonotypes, under half of them owing to an unresolved V gene in the studies checked, with the rest unexplained. The sample profile shows 130,000 to 150,000 clones; 80% to 95% of them were found once. Approximately 1.7% of the sample comes from the top ten. This specimen's time point label, per the study, means: baseline before first vaccination. Material: peripheral blood, obtained on day 0 of AZD1222 vaccination. The origin of the receptors is an adult in good health.

The genes are TRBV4-1 and TRBJ2-3; no clear D. The CDR3 covers 14 residues. Germline V gene data show CDR1 as MGHRA and CDR2 as YSYEKL. Trimming stripped 4 bases from V and 1 base from J, with 9 bases between. CDR3 bases: TGCGCCAGCAGCCCCCCGACCGGCACAGATACGCAGTATTTT. Protein: CASSPPTGTDTQYF.

A single count supports this clone. V and J are TRBV19 and TRBJ1-1; TRBD1 matches 7 bases. Germline values: CDR1 LNHDA, CDR2 SQIVND (reference sequence). With 4 bases clipped from V and 11 bases from J, the junction kept 7 bases outside the gene matches. CDR3 size: 12 residues. The CDR3 DNA reads as TGTGCCAGTAGTAGACACAGGGGTCTTGCTTTCTTT. It codes for CASSRHRGLAFF.

The chain uses TRBV29-1 and TRBJ1-1, with TRBD1 matching 9 bases. V shed 5 bases, J shed 5 bases, and the junction held 6 bases outside the gene matches. The CDR3 is made up of 13 amino acids. Germline V gene data show CDR1 as SQVTM and CDR2 as ANQGSEA. This CDR3 is CSVSDRGGTEAFF. CDR3 in DNA: TGCAGCGTTTCGGACAGGGGAGGTACTGAAGCTTTCTTT.

The chain links TRBV5-1 to TRBJ2-7; D gene uncertain. The CDR3 loop spans 16 amino acids. Trimming took off 3 bases at V and 2 bases at J, with 18 bases between the two ends. Germline V gene sequence: CDR1 SGHRS, CDR2 YFSETQ. The CDR3 bases are TGCGCCAGCAGCTCACCTCCTTATACGGTCACCTACGAGCAGTACTTC. As protein: CASSSPPYTVTYEQYF.

The V call is TRBV6-1, the J call TRBJ1-1; 7 nucleotides match TRBD1. The CDR3 has 16 residues. Germline V gene lookup returns CDR1 MNHNS and CDR2 SASEGT. J gave up 1 base and V 4 bases, and 9 bases lay outside the gene matches. The DNA for the CDR3 is TGTGCCAGCAGTGGACTCCCGGGACAGCGGAACACTGAAGCTTTCTTT. It yields the protein CASSGLPGQRNTEAFF.

V usage is TRBV5-6 and J usage is TRBJ2-7, with 7 nucleotides matching TRBD2. V gave up 3 bases and J gave up 3 bases; unmatched junction bases: 15. Germline CDR1 reads SGHDT; CDR2 reads YYEEEE. The CDR3 runs 17 residues. The CDR3 nucleotides are TGTGCCAGCAGCTCGGGAAGGGGAGGGAGACTGGTCTACGAGCAGTACTTC. Translation gives CASSSGRGGRLVYEQYF.

DNA of the CDR3: TGTGCCAGCAGTTTAAGCGGAGGGTTCAACTATGGCTACACCTTC. Protein product: CASSLSGGFNYGYTF. The chain is built from TRBV28 and TRBJ1-2; D not resolved. Germline CDR1 MDHEN, CDR2 SYDVKM. The V and J ends lost 2 bases and 2 bases respectively, with 12 bases between them. This CDR3 comprises 15 residues.

This chain connects TRBV24-1 to TRBJ2-1; 8 bases map to TRBD1. V shed 3 bases and J 0 bases; nucleotides not matched to a gene: 3. Per the germline V gene, CDR1 is KGHDR and CDR2 is SFDVKD. The CDR3 contains 16 residues. This CDR3 reads CATSDQQGDSYNEQFF. In DNA form, the CDR3 reads TGTGCCACCAGTGATCAACAGGGGGACTCCTACAATGAGCAGTTCTTC.

The chain combines TRBV20-1 with TRBJ1-5, with no clear D. The CDR3 has 15 amino acids. Germline-derived CDR1 and CDR2 are DFQATT and SNEGSKA (reference sequence). Trimming pared 3 bases from V and 0 bases from J, leaving 12 bases between. The CDR3 loop reads CSASKTQDSNQPQHF. CDR3 nucleotides: TGCAGTGCTAGTAAAACGCAGGATAGCAATCAGCCCCAGCATTTT.

The chain recombines TRBV13 with TRBJ2-3, with 9 bases matching TRBD2. The CDR3 is made up of 20 amino acids. Germline V gene data show CDR1 as PRHDT and CDR2 as FYEKMQ (reference sequence). The ends lost 1 base at V and 0 bases at J; junction bases unmatched: 14. DNA of the CDR3: TGTGCCAGCAGCTTAGTGGACAGACTAGCGGACCGCCTTAGCACAGATACGCAGTATTTT. Its translation is CASSLVDRLADRLSTDTQYF.

The rearrangement uses TRBV5-1 and TRBJ2-3; either TRBD1 or TRBD2 may fit D (5 bases each). Trimming left V 4 bases short and J 1 base short, with 7 bases between. CDR1 is SGHRS, CDR2 YFSETQ, per germline. The CDR3 has 13 residues. This CDR3 is CASSGDGTDTQYF. The CDR3 DNA sequence: TGCGCCAGCAGCGGGGACGGCACAGATACGCAGTATTTT.

The CDR3 loop is CASSYRGEAYF. DNA of the CDR3: TGTGCCAGCAGCTACAGGGGTGAGGCGTACTTC. The rearrangement links TRBV28 to TRBJ2-7; 7 bases align to TRBD1. Unmatched junction bases numbered 8, after V lost 6 bases and J lost 12 bases. CDR3 size: 11 residues. Germline V CDR1 and CDR2: MDHEN, SYDVKM.

V gene TRBV5-1 combines with J gene TRBJ1-1, with unresolved D. This CDR3 spans 13 amino acids. Germline V gene data show CDR1 as SGHRS and CDR2 as YFSETQ. V was cut by 5 bases and J by 0 bases, with 8 bases left in between. The CDR3 region is CASRAEMNTEAFF. CDR3 nucleotide sequence: TGCGCCAGCAGAGCGGAGATGAACACTGAAGCTTTCTTT.